This TCR beta chain was captured by sequencing in a study of cytomegalovirus exposure and HLA in healthy donors. The PCR made use of 60 Vbeta and 13 Jbeta primers. This table comes from immunoSEQ multiplex PCR, and its TCRdb copy is limited to in-frame clones, with some not included. This table has around 280,000 clones, roughly 90% appearing once. The V gene end was trimmed by 2 bases and the J gene end by 4 bases; junction bases not matched to a gene: 11. The CDR3 is made up of 16 amino acids. Germline V gene lookup returns CDR1 LNHNV and CDR2 YYDKDF (reference sequence). V usage is TRBV15 and J usage is TRBJ2-7, with 7 bases lining up with TRBD2. Sequencing used PBMCs. This sequence was found in a woman younger than 30 in good health and CMV-seronegative. The DNA for the CDR3 is TGTGCCACCAGCAGATCGAGGGGCCTAGCGGATTACGAGCAGTACTTC. This codes for CATSRSRGLADYEQYF.